The clone carrying this T cell receptor beta chain was seen a few times. Its antigen is not identified. The data derive from a study of T cell repertoires in cytomegalovirus infection. The wider study: Public TCR beta signatures marked donors with CMV infection and the matching HLA. The study's findings and limits: HLA-C-restricted, CMV-specific TCR beta clonotypes were dominant ex vivo.

CDR1 and CDR2 (germline): LGHDT, YNNKEL (reference sequence). Unmatched junction bases numbered 9, after V lost 0 bases and J lost 8 bases. This CDR3 has 15 residues. Via MiXCR, TCRdb re-called the reads, giving one row per CDR3 protein. The sample has approximately 500,000 distinct CDR3 sequences, approximately 17% seen once. This TCR was recovered from a human donor in good health (CMV status not recorded). Some clones in this sample may be carry-over from other donors' samples. The sequenced sample was CD8+ T cells from PBMCs. V gene TRBV3-1 combines with J gene TRBJ1-2, with 7 bases lining up with TRBD1. DNA for the CDR3: TGTGCCAGCAGCCAAGAGGGAGACAGGGCCCGCGGCTACACCTTC. As protein: CASSQEGDRARGYTF.